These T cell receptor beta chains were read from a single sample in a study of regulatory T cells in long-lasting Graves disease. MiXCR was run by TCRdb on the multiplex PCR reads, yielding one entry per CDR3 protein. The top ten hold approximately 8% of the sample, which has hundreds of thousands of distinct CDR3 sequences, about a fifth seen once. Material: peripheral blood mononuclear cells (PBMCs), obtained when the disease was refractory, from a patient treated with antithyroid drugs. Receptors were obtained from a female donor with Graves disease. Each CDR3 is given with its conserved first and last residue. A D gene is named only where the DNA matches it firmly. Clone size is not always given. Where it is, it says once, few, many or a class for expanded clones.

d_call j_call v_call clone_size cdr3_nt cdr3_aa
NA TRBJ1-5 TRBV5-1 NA TGCGCCAGCAGCTTAGAGGGAAGCCAGCCCCAGCATTTT CASSLEGSQPQHF
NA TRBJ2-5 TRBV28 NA TGTGCCAGCAGTATACAGGGAAGACAAGAGACCCAGTACTTC CASSIQGRQETQYF
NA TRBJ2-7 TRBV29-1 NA TGCAGCTATATACTCCGGGCCAAGCAGTACTTC CSYILRAKQYF
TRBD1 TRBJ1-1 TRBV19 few TGTGCCAGTATGCGGACAGGCAACACTGAAGCTTTCTTT CASMRTGNTEAFF
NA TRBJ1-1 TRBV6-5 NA TGTGCCAGCAGTTTCTCGGGTGGCAGAGGAGGTACTGAAGCTTTCTTT CASSFSGGRGGTEAFF
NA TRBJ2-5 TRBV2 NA TGTGCCAGCAGCGGGGAGTTCTTC CASSGEFF
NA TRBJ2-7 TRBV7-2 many TGTGCCAGCAGCTTAAGGGCCCTATACGAGCAGTACTTC CASSLRALYEQYF
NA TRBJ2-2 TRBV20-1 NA TGCAGTGCTAGTTCAAGGGTTAGGGGGGAGCTGTTTTTT CSASSRVRGELFF
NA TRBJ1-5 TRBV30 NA TGTGCCTGGGCCACCGGGACAACTAGCAATCAGCCCCAGCATTTT CAWATGTTSNQPQHF
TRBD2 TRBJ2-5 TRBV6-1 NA TGTGCCAGCAGACCCTGGACTAGCGGGAATCGAGAGACCCAGTACTTC CASRPWTSGNRETQYF
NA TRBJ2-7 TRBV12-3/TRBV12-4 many TGTGCCAGCAGTTTTTTCCTGGGGAACTACGAGCAGTACTTC CASSFFLGNYEQYF
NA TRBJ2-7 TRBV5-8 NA TGTGCCAGCAGCTTCAAATTTCAGAACCTATACGAGCAGTACTTC CASSFKFQNLYEQYF
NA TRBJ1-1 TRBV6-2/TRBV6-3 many TGTGCCAGCAGTAACTACAGGGAGGGGAGCACTGAAGCTTTCTTT CASSNYREGSTEAFF
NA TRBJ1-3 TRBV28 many TGTGCCAGTTGCGTTAGGAGAGCCTCTGGAAACACCATATATTTT CASCVRRASGNTIYF
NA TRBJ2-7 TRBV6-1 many TGTGCCAGCATCCTCTCCTCCTACGAGCAGTACTTC CASILSSYEQYF
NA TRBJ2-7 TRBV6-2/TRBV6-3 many TGTGCCAGCAGTCCTGGACCGGGTCGGGGCGAGCAGTACTTC CASSPGPGRGEQYF
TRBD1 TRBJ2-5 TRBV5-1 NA TGCGCCAGCAGCTTGGACGGACAGGGGCCAGAGACCCAGTACTTC CASSLDGQGPETQYF
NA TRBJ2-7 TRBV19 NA TGTGCCAGTAGTGATAGCGGAATCTACGAGCAGTACTTC CASSDSGIYEQYF
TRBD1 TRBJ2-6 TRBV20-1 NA TGCAGTGCTAGAGATCGGACAGGGGTTAGCTCTGGGGCCAACGTCCTGACTTTC CSARDRTGVSSGANVLTF
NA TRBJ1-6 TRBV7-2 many TGTGCCAGCAGCTTAGGAGGAGGCGACTCCTATAATTCACCCCTCCACTTT CASSLGGGDSYNSPLHF
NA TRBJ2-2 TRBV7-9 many TGTGCCAGCCTCCGGGACGGGAACACCGGGGAGCTGTTTTTT CASLRDGNTGELFF
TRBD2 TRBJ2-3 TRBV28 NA TGTGCCAGCAGATCCAGGCGGAGACTAGCGTCGGACACAGATACGCAGTATTTT CASRSRRRLASDTDTQYF
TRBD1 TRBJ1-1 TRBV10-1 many TGCGCCAGCAGCCCGTCCGACAGGGACACTGAAGCTTTCTTT CASSPSDRDTEAFF
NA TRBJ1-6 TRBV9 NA TGTGCCAGCAGCGCCCTAGGGAATTCACCCCTCCACTTT CASSALGNSPLHF
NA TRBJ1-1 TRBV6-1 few TGTGCCAGCAGTCGAGGACAGAGCAAAAACACTGAAGCTTTCTTT CASSRGQSKNTEAFF
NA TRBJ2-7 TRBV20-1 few TGCAGTGCCAACCCAGGCCAGCTTGGCCACGAGCAGTACTTC CSANPGQLGHEQYF
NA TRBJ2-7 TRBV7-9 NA TGTGCCAGCAGCTCAACAGGGATCGAGCAGTACTTC CASSSTGIEQYF
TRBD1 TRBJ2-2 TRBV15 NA TGTGCCACCAGCAGAGATCGGGGGACAGGGATGGCCGGGGAGCTGTTTTTT CATSRDRGTGMAGELFF
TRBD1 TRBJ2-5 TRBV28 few TGTGCCAGCAGTGCATTACAGGGGGGACAAGAGACCCAGTACTTC CASSALQGGQETQYF
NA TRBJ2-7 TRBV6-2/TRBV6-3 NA TGTGCCAGCAGCCCAGGGGTTTCGATCTACGAGCAGTACTTC CASSPGVSIYEQYF
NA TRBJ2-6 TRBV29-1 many TGCAGCGTCGCAACAGGGACCGGGGCCAACGTCCTGACTTTC CSVATGTGANVLTF
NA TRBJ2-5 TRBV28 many TGTGCCAGCAGCCTCGAACAAGAGACCCAGTACTTC CASSLEQETQYF